The 5 T cell receptor beta chains below were found in one sample sequenced in a study of CD8+ T cells in alopecia areata. Sequencing templates came from extracted RNA that was reverse transcribed into cDNA. This table comes from immunoSEQ multiplex PCR, and its TCRdb copy is limited to in-frame clones, with some not included. The sample consists of 190,000 or so clones, 58% of them appearing once. Treatment reported: oral pan-JAK inhibitor, 5-10 mg twice daily. The sequences come from CD8+ T cells sorted from blood, collected at week 24, from a patient treated with tofacitinib. The receptors originated from a human donor with alopecia areata.

This chain links TRBV5-1 with TRBJ1-1, with D unclear. V lost 1 base, J lost 8 bases, and 9 bases lay in between. This CDR3 has 12 amino acids. Per the germline V gene, CDR1 is SGHRS and CDR2 is YFSETQ. The CDR3 here is CASSLNPLEAFF. CDR3 coding DNA: TGCGCCAGCAGCTTGAATCCACTGGAAGCTTTCTTT.

This clone was found a few times. The rearrangement joins TRBV27 to TRBJ1-6; D gene uncertain. Per germline, CDR1 MNHEY and CDR2 SMNVEV (reference sequence). The CDR3 contains 12 residues. Trimming took 0 bases from V and 8 from J, leaving 2 bases between them. The CDR3 region is CASSLSDSPLHF. The CDR3 DNA is TGTGCCAGCAGTTTATCTGATTCACCCCTCCACTTT.

The V gene is TRBV5-8, the J gene TRBJ1-2; 9 bases are a match to TRBD1. After removal of 6 bases from V and 8 bases from J, the junction contained 11 bases not matched to a gene. The CDR3 extends over 14 amino acids. Germline V gene sequence: CDR1 SGHTS, CDR2 YDEGEE. The CDR3 DNA is TGTGCCAGCAACCTGGACAGGGGATTGAGCGGCTACACCTTC. It specifies CASNLDRGLSGYTF.

The DNA of the CDR3 is TGTGCCAGCAGTTACTCCCTAGCGGGGGGAGGAGAGACCCAGTACTTC. Translation: CASSYSLAGGGETQYF. The V and J genes are TRBV6-5 and TRBJ2-5, with TRBD2 identical over 11 bases. Per germline, CDR1 MNHEY and CDR2 SVGAGI. With 0 bases clipped from V and 4 bases from J, the junction kept 4 bases outside the gene matches. This CDR3 spans 16 amino acids.

The chain couples TRBV9 to TRBJ2-2; 9 nucleotides align to TRBD2. V gave up 2 bases and J gave up 5 bases; unmatched junction bases: 4. The CDR3 contains 15 residues. Germline CDR1 SGDLS, CDR2 YYNGEE. CDR3 loop: CASSVSSGGTGELFF. DNA for the CDR3: TGTGCCAGCAGCGTGAGTAGCGGGGGAACCGGGGAGCTGTTTTTT.